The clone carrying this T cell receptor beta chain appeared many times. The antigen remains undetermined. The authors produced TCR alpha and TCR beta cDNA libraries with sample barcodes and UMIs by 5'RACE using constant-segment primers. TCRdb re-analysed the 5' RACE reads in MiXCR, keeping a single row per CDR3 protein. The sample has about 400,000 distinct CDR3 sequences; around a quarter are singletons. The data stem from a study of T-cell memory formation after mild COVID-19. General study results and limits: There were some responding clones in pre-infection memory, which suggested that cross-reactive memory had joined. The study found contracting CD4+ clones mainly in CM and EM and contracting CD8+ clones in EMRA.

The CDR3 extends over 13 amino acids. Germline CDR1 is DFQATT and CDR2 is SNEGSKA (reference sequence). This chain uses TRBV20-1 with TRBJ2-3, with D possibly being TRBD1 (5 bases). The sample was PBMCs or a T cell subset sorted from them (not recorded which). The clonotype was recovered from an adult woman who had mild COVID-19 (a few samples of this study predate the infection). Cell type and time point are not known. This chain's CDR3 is CSRVESNTDTQYF. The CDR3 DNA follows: TGCAGCAGGGTGGAAAGTAACACAGATACGCAGTATTTT.